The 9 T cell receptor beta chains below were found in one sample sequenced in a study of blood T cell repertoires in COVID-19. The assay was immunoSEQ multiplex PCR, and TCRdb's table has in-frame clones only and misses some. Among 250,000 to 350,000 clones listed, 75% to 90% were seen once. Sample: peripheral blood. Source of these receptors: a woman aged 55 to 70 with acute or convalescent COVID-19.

The CDR3 here is CASSPPGQGSYNEQFF. In DNA, the CDR3 is TGTGCCAGCTCACCACCGGGACAGGGCTCCTACAATGAGCAGTTCTTC. The V call is TRBV18, the J call TRBJ2-1; 9 bases agree with TRBD1. This CDR3 has 16 residues. Germline V lookup: CDR1 KGHSH, CDR2 LQKENI. V shed 0 bases, J shed 0 bases, and the junction held 0 bases outside the gene matches.

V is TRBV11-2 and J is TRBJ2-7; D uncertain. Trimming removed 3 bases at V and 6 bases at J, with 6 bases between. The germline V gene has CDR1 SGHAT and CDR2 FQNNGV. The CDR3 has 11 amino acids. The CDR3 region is CASSLTREQYF. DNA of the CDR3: TGTGCCAGCAGCTTGACACGCGAGCAGTACTTC.

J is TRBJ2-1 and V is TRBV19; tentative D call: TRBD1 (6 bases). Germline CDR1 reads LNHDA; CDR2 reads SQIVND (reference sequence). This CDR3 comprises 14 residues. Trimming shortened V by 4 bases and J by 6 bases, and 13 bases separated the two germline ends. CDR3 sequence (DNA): TGTGCCAGTAGTACAGGGGCGTTCAGCAATGAGCAGTTCTTC. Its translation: CASSTGAFSNEQFF.

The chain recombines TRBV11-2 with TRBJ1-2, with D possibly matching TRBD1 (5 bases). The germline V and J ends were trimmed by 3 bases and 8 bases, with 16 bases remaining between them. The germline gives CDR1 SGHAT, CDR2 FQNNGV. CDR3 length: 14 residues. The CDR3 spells CASSLGHLIGGYTF. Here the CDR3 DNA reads TGTGCCAGCAGCTTGGGGCATCTAATCGGAGGCTACACCTTC.

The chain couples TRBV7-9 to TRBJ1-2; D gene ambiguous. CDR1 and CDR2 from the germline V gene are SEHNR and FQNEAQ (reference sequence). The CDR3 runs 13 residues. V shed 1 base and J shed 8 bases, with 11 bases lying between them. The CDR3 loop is CASSLDPAAGYTF. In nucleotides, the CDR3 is TGTGCCAGCAGCTTAGATCCAGCAGCGGGCTACACCTTC. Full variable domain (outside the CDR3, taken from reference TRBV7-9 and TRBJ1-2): DTGVSQNPRHKITKRGQNVTFRCDPISEHNRLYWYRQTLGQGPEFLTYFQNEAQLEKSRLLSDRFSAERPKGSFSTLEIQRTEQGDSAMYLCASSLDPAAGYTFGSGTRLTVV.

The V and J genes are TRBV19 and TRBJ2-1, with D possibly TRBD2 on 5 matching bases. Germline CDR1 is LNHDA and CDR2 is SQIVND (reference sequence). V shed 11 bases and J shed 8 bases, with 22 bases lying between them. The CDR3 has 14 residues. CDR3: CASAGATPLDEQFF. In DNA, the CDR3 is TGTGCCTCGGCGGGTGCTACCCCTCTGGATGAGCAGTTCTTC.

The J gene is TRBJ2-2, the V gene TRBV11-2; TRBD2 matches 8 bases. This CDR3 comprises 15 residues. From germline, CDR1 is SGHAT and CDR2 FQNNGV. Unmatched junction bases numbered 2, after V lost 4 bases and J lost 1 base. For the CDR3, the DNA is TGTGCCAGCAGCTCCGGGACTAGGAACACCGGGGAGCTGTTTTTT. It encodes CASSSGTRNTGELFF.

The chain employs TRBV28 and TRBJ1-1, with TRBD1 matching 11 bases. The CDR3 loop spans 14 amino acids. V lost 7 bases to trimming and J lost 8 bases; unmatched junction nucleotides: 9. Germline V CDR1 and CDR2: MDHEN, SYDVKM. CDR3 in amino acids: CASTRDRGWGEAFF. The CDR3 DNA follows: TGTGCCAGCACCCGGGACAGGGGGTGGGGGGAAGCTTTCTTT.

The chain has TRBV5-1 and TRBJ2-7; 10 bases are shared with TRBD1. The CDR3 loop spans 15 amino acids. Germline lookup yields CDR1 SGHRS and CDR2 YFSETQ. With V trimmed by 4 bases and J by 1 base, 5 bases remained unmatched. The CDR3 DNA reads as TGCGCCAGCAGCACTGGACAGGGGGTATCCTACGAGCAGTACTTC. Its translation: CASSTGQGVSYEQYF.